This T cell receptor beta chain was captured by sequencing in a study of blood T cell repertoires in COVID-19. Study in general: Sample material is recorded as cDNA or gDNA derived from T cells, B-cell-depleted T cells, or PBMCs.

CDR3 size: 17 residues. Germline CDR1 is LGHDT and CDR2 is YNNKEL (reference sequence). The ends were cut back, 0 bases at V and 0 bases at J, with 12 bases in the middle. Only in-frame clones appear in the TCRdb table, and some are missing; sequencing was by immunoSEQ multiplex PCR. The sample carries about 120,000 clones, around four fifths recorded once. The V and J genes are TRBV3-1 (or the pseudogene TRBV3-2) and TRBJ1-3; no clear D gene. This receptor was taken from a man aged 30 to 39 with acute or convalescent COVID-19. The sequenced material came from peripheral blood. The CDR3 DNA follows: TGTGCCAGCAGCCAAGATCTGAGGGTGATCTCTGGAAACACCATATATTTT. Translating it yields CASSQDLRVISGNTIYF.